This T cell receptor beta chain came from a study of metastatic and nonmetastatic thyroid tumors. Thyroid surgery was preceded by no treatment in any patient. Per the germline V gene, CDR1 is ENHRY and CDR2 is SYGVKD. The CDR3 is 16 amino acids. V was clipped by 3 bases and J by 4 bases, with 15 bases between them. Authors' analysis steps: The distant-metastasis classifier for papillary thyroid cancer was built from CDR3 differences across clinicopathological groups. With MiXCR, TCRdb called clones anew from the PCR reads. The V and J calls shown here were made by TCRdb, not taken from the authors' results. The sample includes 60,000 to 85,000 clones, roughly 18% seen only once; the top ten take 10% to 15%. A remark on this clone: The same CDR3 is also encoded by other DNA sequences in this sample.

The V call is TRBV10-3, the J call TRBJ2-2; D is possibly TRBD2 (5 bases). This sequence originates from a female donor with papillary thyroid cancer or a benign thyroid nodule (not recorded which). Some clones in this sample may be carry-over from other donors' samples. The sample was blood. Here the CDR3 DNA reads TGTGCCATCAGTGAAGTGACGGGGTTGGTCACCGGGGAGCTGTTTTTT. Encoded protein: CAISEVTGLVTGELFF.